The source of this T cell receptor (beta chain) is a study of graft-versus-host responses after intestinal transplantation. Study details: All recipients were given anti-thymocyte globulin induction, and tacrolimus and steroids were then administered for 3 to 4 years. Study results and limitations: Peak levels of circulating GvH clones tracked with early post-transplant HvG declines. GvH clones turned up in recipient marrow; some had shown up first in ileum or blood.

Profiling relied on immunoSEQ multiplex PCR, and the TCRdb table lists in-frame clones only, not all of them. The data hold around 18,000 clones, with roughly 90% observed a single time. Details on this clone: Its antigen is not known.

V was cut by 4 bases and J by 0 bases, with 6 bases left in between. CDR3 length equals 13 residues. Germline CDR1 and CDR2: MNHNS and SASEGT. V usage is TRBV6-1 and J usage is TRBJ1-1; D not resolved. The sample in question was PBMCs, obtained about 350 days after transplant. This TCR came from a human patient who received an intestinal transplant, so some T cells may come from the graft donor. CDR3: CASSAQVNTEAFF. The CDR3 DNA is TGTGCCAGCAGTGCCCAGGTGAACACTGAAGCTTTCTTT.